This T cell receptor (beta chain) was observed in a study of blood T cell repertoires in COVID-19. Study details: Specimens from acute and convalescent COVID-19 originated in the United States, Italy and Spain. T cells, B-cell-depleted T cells, or PBMCs provided the cDNA or gDNA that served as material.

Germline CDR1 is SNHLY and CDR2 is FYNNEI. V shed 2 bases and J shed 10 bases, with 9 bases lying between them. This CDR3 has 12 amino acids. Method: immunoSEQ multiplex PCR; TCRdb's copy keeps in-frame clones and lacks some. The table includes approximately 300,000 clones, approximately 82% detected once. This clone has ten or more counts. The TCR comes from a woman between 45 and 60 years old with acute or convalescent COVID-19. Sequenced material: peripheral blood. The gene calls are TRBV2 and TRBJ2-1; the D is unclear. CDR3 loop: CASSELFGEQFF. DNA for the CDR3: TGTGCCAGCAGTGAATTATTCGGGGAGCAGTTCTTC.